This is a list of T cell receptor beta chains from one sample in a study of blood T cell repertoires in COVID-19. Method: immunoSEQ multiplex PCR; TCRdb's copy keeps in-frame clones and lacks some. Of approximately 230,000 clones listed, more than 70% are singletons. Material for sequencing was peripheral blood. These receptors all come from a young woman with COVID-19, enrolled during active disease. CDR3s include the opening cysteine and the closing phenylalanine or tryptophan. Fields, in order: D gene, CDR3 length, V gene, clone size, J gene, CDR3 DNA, CDR3 protein. D genes are given only for firm matches. Not all rows give a size; the values are once, few, many and, for expanded clones, a class.

TRBD1	14	TRBV18	few	TRBJ1-5	TGTGCCAGCTCACCACAGGGGGCAGGTCAGCCCCAGCATTTT	CASSPQGAGQPQHF
NA	15	TRBV28	NA	TRBJ1-4	TGTGCCAGCACTCTATACAGGTCCTCGGCGGAAAAACTGTTTTTT	CASTLYRSSAEKLFF
TRBD1	15	TRBV5-1	NA	TRBJ2-3	TGCGCCACCGAGGAGACAGGGGCTAGCACAGATACGCAGTATTTT	CATEETGASTDTQYF
NA	13	TRBV11-2	NA	TRBJ1-1	TGTGCCAGCAGCTCACAGGGTTTGACTGAAGCTTTCTTT	CASSSQGLTEAFF
TRBD1	13	TRBV5-4	NA	TRBJ2-7	TGTGCCAGCAGCTTGAGACAGGGTTACGAGCAGTACTTC	CASSLRQGYEQYF
NA	12	TRBV9	NA	TRBJ2-7	TGTGCCAGCAGCCTCCTCGGGGGCGAGCAGTACTTC	CASSLLGGEQYF
NA	23	TRBV4-2	NA	TRBJ2-2	TGTGCCAGCAGCCCCCCCAGAGGGACAGGGCAAAGCGGGGGGAAACCGAACACCGGGGAGCTGTTTTTT	CASSPPRGTGQSGGKPNTGELFF
NA	16	TRBV21-1	NA	TRBJ2-1	TGTGCCAGCCGTACACTTCAGGGATTCTCCTACAATGAGCAGTTCTTC	CASRTLQGFSYNEQFF
TRBD1	15	TRBV19	NA	TRBJ2-2	TGTGCCAGTAGTATGAGACAGGGGGGGACCGGGGAGCTGTTTTTT	CASSMRQGGTGELFF
TRBD1	16	TRBV9	few	TRBJ2-2	TGTGCCAGCAGCGCCCGACAGGGGTTGAACACCGGGGAGCTGTTTTTT	CASSARQGLNTGELFF
NA	14	TRBV7-2	NA	TRBJ2-2	TGTGCCAGCAGCTCAAACTGGAACACCGGGGAGCTGTTTTTT	CASSSNWNTGELFF
NA	14	TRBV6-5	NA	TRBJ2-7	TGTGCCAGCATAAAGGGAGGAGGGACCTACGAGCAGTACTTC	CASIKGGGTYEQYF
TRBD1	16	TRBV11-2	NA	TRBJ2-5	TGTGCCAGCAGCTTACCCCCGGGACAGGGGCGAGGGACCCAGTACTTC	CASSLPPGQGRGTQYF
TRBD2	18	TRBV28	many	TRBJ2-1	TGTGCCGTTGGGACGGGACTAGCGGGGATTAGCTCCTACAATGAGCAGTTCTTC	CAVGTGLAGISSYNEQFF
TRBD1	15	TRBV12-5	once	TRBJ2-3	TGTGCTAGTGGTCCGGGACAGGGTCTAACAGATACGCAGTATTTT	CASGPGQGLTDTQYF
NA	14	TRBV6-5	NA	TRBJ1-2	TGTGCCAGCAGTCTAATAGAATCCTCCAAGGGCTACACCTTC	CASSLIESSKGYTF
NA	16	TRBV5-1	NA	TRBJ1-2	TGCGCCAGCAGCCCGGGACATGGGGACCCGGTACAAGGCTACACCTTC	CASSPGHGDPVQGYTF
NA	14	TRBV7-8	NA	TRBJ1-2	TGTGCCAGCAGCTTATTCGGCCAGGGTTATGGCTACACCTTC	CASSLFGQGYGYTF
NA	14	TRBV12-2	NA	TRBJ1-4	TGTGCAAGTCGAACAGGGGGTAATAATGAAAAACTGTTTTTT	CASRTGGNNEKLFF
NA	15	TRBV6-2/TRBV6-3	NA	TRBJ1-5	TGTGCCAGCAGCCAGGACAGTGGGAGCAATCAGCCCCAGCATTTT	CASSQDSGSNQPQHF